This TCR beta chain was documented in a study of blood T cell repertoires in COVID-19. The overall study: Researchers got acute and convalescent COVID-19 samples from the United States, Italy and Spain. T cells, B-cell-depleted T cells, or PBMCs supplied cDNA or gDNA.

Per the authors' pipeline: Reference gene primer amplification gave estimated nucleated cell counts. Libraries were prepared by immunoSEQ multiplex PCR; TCRdb keeps only in-frame clonotypes and omits some of them. Clone size and V and J calls were adopted from that table, with D and trimming inferred from the DNA. The data show about 200,000 clones, almost 85% seen once. CDR3 size: 15 residues. The junction had 6 bases not matched to a gene; V was cut back by 8 bases and J by 1 base. The germline gives CDR1 LNHDA, CDR2 SQIVND (reference sequence). This clone was seen only once. This TCR came from a woman aged 35 to 49 with acute or convalescent COVID-19. The rearrangement uses TRBV19 and TRBJ2-5, with 11 bases that match TRBD2. Input material: peripheral blood. In DNA form, the CDR3 reads TGTGCCAGTTCGGGACTAGCGGAGATCCAAGAGACCCAGTACTTC. Translation gives CASSGLAEIQETQYF.